Shown below are 7 T cell receptor beta chains from a single sample sequenced in a study of T cell repertoires in cytomegalovirus infection. One entry per CDR3 protein, called by TCRdb with MiXCR from the reads. The table has around 740,000 distinct CDR3 sequences, approximately 40% seen once. The sequencing input was PBMCs. The receptors shown here come from a human donor in good health (CMV status not recorded). Some clones in this sample may be carry-over from other donors' samples.

The chain is built from TRBV5-6 and TRBJ2-5, with TRBD2 matching 7 bases. The trim removed 0 bases at V and 5 bases at J, leaving 7 bases unmatched. The germline gives CDR1 SGHDT, CDR2 YYEEEE. The CDR3 has 15 residues. Here the CDR3 reads CASSLVGRAPETQYF. The CDR3 bases are TGTGCCAGCAGCTTGGTTGGGAGGGCCCCGGAGACCCAGTACTTC.

This clonotype appeared a few times. The rearrangement links TRBV5-6 to TRBJ1-2; TRBD1 agrees at 9 bases. The germline gives CDR1 SGHDT, CDR2 YYEEEE. The CDR3 runs 15 residues. With 5 bases clipped from V and 0 bases from J, the junction kept 5 bases outside the gene matches. In DNA, the CDR3 is TGTGCCAGCAGAAAGGGACAGGGAACTAACTATGGCTACACCTTC. Its translation is CASRKGQGTNYGYTF.

The CDR3 coding sequence is TGTGCCAGCAGCTTAGCAATTAGGAGCACGGCTTACCGCAACAATGAGCAGTTCTTC. It specifies CASSLAIRSTAYRNNEQFF. This chain connects TRBV11-2 to TRBJ2-1; no firm D call. This CDR3 spans 19 amino acids. The ends were cut back, 1 base at V and 5 bases at J, with 24 bases in the middle. Germline V lookup: CDR1 SGHAT, CDR2 FQNNGV.

This rearrangement joins TRBV20-1 to TRBJ2-3, with D perhaps being TRBD1 or TRBD2 (5 bases each). Trimming took 2 bases from V and 4 from J, leaving 16 bases between them. CDR3 length: 15 amino acids. The V gene's germline CDR1 is DFQATT and CDR2 SNEGSKA (reference sequence). CDR3 bases: TGCAGTGCTAGAAGGCCAGGGAGTAGGTCAGATACGCAGTATTTT. It specifies CSARRPGSRSDTQYF.

The chain joins TRBV18 to TRBJ2-6, with D maybe TRBD1 (5 bases). The V end was cut by 0 bases, the J end by 12 bases, with 9 bases between. CDR1 is KGHSH, CDR2 LQKENI, per germline. The CDR3 length is 13 residues. CDR3 DNA sequence: TGTGCCAGCTCACCACCGACAGCCTCCGTCCTGACTTTC. Translating it yields CASSPPTASVLTF. Supplemented by reference TRBV18 and TRBJ2-6, the full variable domain reads NAGVMQNPRHLVRRRGQEARLRCSPMKGHSHVYWYRQLPEEGLKFMVYLQKENIIDESGMPKERFSAEFPKEGPSILRIQQVVRGDSAAYFCASSPPTASVLTFGAGSRLTVL.

This clonotype was seen ten or more times. The rearrangement uses TRBV7-2 and TRBJ2-5, with TRBD1 matching over 7 bases. CDR1 and CDR2 from the germline V gene are SGHTA and FQGNSA. The V gene end was trimmed by 4 bases and the J gene end by 4 bases; junction bases not matched to a gene: 6. CDR3 length: 14 residues. Here the CDR3 reads CASSYRQGLETQYF. The CDR3 DNA follows: TGTGCCAGCAGCTACCGACAGGGTTTAGAGACCCAGTACTTC.

A remark on this clonotype: Germline is not matched at one junction end, which may reflect a read error. The chain couples TRBV5-3 to TRBJ2-1; 7 bases line up with TRBD2. TRBV5-3 is an ORF, and what it does is uncertain. The CDR3 extends over 16 amino acids. The CDR3 spells CASSLGLTGVFDEQFF. The CDR3, as DNA: TGTGCCAGCAGCTTGGGACTAACGGGGGTGTTCGATGAGCAGTTCTTC.